A single sample gave rise to the 23 T cell receptor beta chains below, sequenced in a study of OX40 agonist ivuxolimab in advanced cancers. Here immunoSEQ multiplex PCR was the method, and the copy in TCRdb shows in-frame clones only, minus some. The table has about 64,000 clones, about 86% seen once. Material: CD4+ or CD8+ T cells sorted from blood, obtained in a trial of the OX40 agonist ivuxolimab. Receptors originate from an adult with an advanced solid tumor such as melanoma, head and neck, liver or kidney cancer.

The V and J genes are TRBV7-3 and TRBJ2-3, with D perhaps matching TRBD1 or TRBD2 (6 bases each). Germline V gene sequence: CDR1 SGHTA, CDR2 FQGTGA. This CDR3 comprises 17 residues. V lost 5 bases, J lost 0 bases, and 18 bases lay in between. The CDR3, as DNA: TGTGCCAGCAGCCAGGGGTTGCGGGGTTCTAGCACAGATACGCAGTATTTT. It specifies CASSQGLRGSSTDTQYF. The entire variable domain, with the rest obtained from reference TRBV7-3 and TRBJ2-3, is as follows: GAGVSQTPSNKVTEKGKYVELRCDPISGHTALYWYRQSLGQGPEFLIYFQGTGAADDSGLPNDRFFAVRPEGSVSTLKIQRTERGDSAVYLCASSQGLRGSSTDTQYFGPGTRLTVL.

The CDR3 nucleotides read TGTGCCACCAGCTCCTGGACTAGCGGGAGGGCAAACTACGAGCAGTACTTC. Translating gives CATSSWTSGRANYEQYF. The V gene is TRBV15, the J gene TRBJ2-7; 15 bases are shared with TRBD2. The germline gives CDR1 LNHNV, CDR2 YYDKDF (reference sequence). The CDR3 runs 17 residues. V lost 5 bases, J lost 3 bases, and 8 bases stayed unmatched. Full variable domain (remainder filled in from reference TRBV15 and TRBJ2-7): DAMVIQNPRYQVTQFGKPVTLSCSQTLNHNVMYWYQQKSSQAPKLLFHYYDKDFNNEADTPDNFQSRRPNTSFCFLDIRSPGLGDTAMYLCATSSWTSGRANYEQYFGPGTRLTVT.

The genes are TRBV7-9 and TRBJ2-7, with a tentative D call TRBD2 (7 bases). There are 14 residues in the CDR3. Per the germline V gene, CDR1 is SEHNR and CDR2 is FQNEAQ (reference sequence). V gave up 8 bases and J gave up 2 bases, with 16 bases separating them. In DNA, the CDR3 is TGTGCCAGCGCGAGGGGGGGCTTGGCCTACGAGCAGTACTTC. It yields the protein CASARGGLAYEQYF.

At least ten counts were recorded for this clone. Other DNA sequences in the sample encode the same CDR3. The chain recombines TRBV18 with TRBJ1-2; no definite D call. The CDR3 is 15 amino acids. V was shortened by 3 bases and J by 0 bases, with 11 bases between the two germline ends. CDR1 and CDR2 (germline): KGHSH, LQKENI. CDR3 loop: CASSPRPPPNYGYTF. The CDR3 DNA reads as TGTGCCAGCTCACCTCGACCTCCACCTAACTATGGCTACACCTTC.

The V gene is TRBV5-1, the J gene TRBJ2-7; 8 bases are shared with TRBD1. J gave up 4 bases and V 3 bases, and 6 bases lay outside the gene matches. From germline, CDR1 is SGHRS and CDR2 YFSETQ. The CDR3 runs to 14 residues. CDR3 loop: CASSSRTGRYEQYF. In DNA form, the CDR3 reads TGCGCCAGCAGCTCCCGGACAGGGAGGTACGAGCAGTACTTC.

The chain combines TRBV5-4 with TRBJ1-2; D may be TRBD1 (6 bases). The V end lost 0 bases, the J end lost 6 bases, and 12 bases lay between the germline ends. CDR1 SGHNT and CDR2 YYREEE come from the germline V gene (reference sequence). The CDR3 runs to 14 residues. As DNA, the CDR3 is TGTGCCAGCAGCTTGGGGACAGAACTAAATGGCTACACCTTC. Its protein product is CASSLGTELNGYTF.

The gene calls are TRBV6-5 and TRBJ2-1; D is unclear. The CDR3 totals 14 residues. Between the trimmed V and J ends, which lost 6 bases and 9 bases, there was a span of 18 bases. Germline V gene data show CDR1 as MNHEY and CDR2 as SVGAGI. The CDR3 nucleotides read TGTGCCAGCAGCCAGGTGACTCCTTTGGGTGAGCAGTTCTTC. This gives the protein CASSQVTPLGEQFF.

The rearrangement links TRBV7-8 to TRBJ1-1, with D hard to call. Germline V gene data show CDR1 as SGHVS and CDR2 as FQNEAQ. Trimming left V 0 bases short and J 1 base short, with 12 bases between. This CDR3 contains 16 residues. CDR3 loop: CASSLARVAPNTEAFF. The DNA of the CDR3 is TGTGCCAGCAGCTTAGCGAGAGTTGCACCGAACACTGAAGCTTTCTTT. Variable domain in full (rest from reference TRBV7-8 and TRBJ1-1): GAGVSQSPRYKVAKRGQDVALRCDPISGHVSLFWYQQALGQGPEFLTYFQNEAQLDKSGLPSDRFFAERPEGSVSTLKIQRTQQEDSAVYLCASSLARVAPNTEAFFGQGTRLTVV.

The chain uses TRBV7-8 and TRBJ2-4, with 14 positions matching TRBD2. J lost 0 bases, V lost 5 bases, and 15 bases had no gene match. The CDR3 runs to 21 residues. CDR1 is SGHVS and CDR2 is FQNEAQ in the germline V gene. DNA for the CDR3: TGTGCCAGCAGCCCTGACAGGTTAGGACTAGCGGGAGGACTAGCCAAAAACATTCAGTACTTC. This sequence encodes CASSPDRLGLAGGLAKNIQYF.

V gene TRBV6-1 combines with J gene TRBJ2-3; perhaps TRBD2 as D (5 bases). Germline CDR1 reads MNHNS; CDR2 reads SASEGT. Trimming left V 3 bases short and J 3 bases short, with 13 bases between. The CDR3 covers 15 residues. CDR3 region: CASSDGLGGTDTQYF. The CDR3 coding sequence is TGTGCCAGCAGTGACGGGCTCGGCGGGACAGATACGCAGTATTTT.

This chain links TRBV9 with TRBJ2-3; 9 bases are shared with TRBD2. V dropped 9 bases and J dropped 9; count of bases not matched to a gene: 11. CDR3 length equals 13 residues. CDR1 is SGDLS and CDR2 is YYNGEE in the germline V gene. This CDR3 reads CATSSGERGTQYF. DNA for the CDR3: TGTGCCACCTCTAGCGGGGAAAGGGGAACGCAGTATTTT.

This chain links TRBV9 with TRBJ1-2, with TRBD1 identical over 9 bases. Trimming removed 0 bases from V and 6 bases from J; junction bases left unmatched: 9. Germline V lookup: CDR1 SGDLS, CDR2 YYNGEE. There are 16 residues in the CDR3. The CDR3 protein is CASSVGLGQGFDGYTF. The CDR3 DNA sequence: TGTGCCAGCAGCGTAGGTCTGGGACAGGGTTTCGATGGCTACACCTTC.

A single count supports this clone. The chain has TRBV10-3 and TRBJ2-7; D gene unclear. Trimming pared 5 bases from V and 3 bases from J, leaving 8 bases between. The CDR3 covers 12 residues. Per germline, CDR1 ENHRY and CDR2 SYGVKD. The CDR3 DNA is TGTGCCATCAGTCAATTGGTCTACGAGCAGTACTTC. It specifies CAISQLVYEQYF.

The chain joins TRBV18 to TRBJ1-2; no definite D call. CDR3 length: 17 residues. Germline V CDR1 and CDR2: KGHSH, LQKENI. V lost 4 bases and J 5 bases, leaving 23 bases between the germline ends. This CDR3 reads CASSQKPTLSGGYGYTF. For the CDR3, the DNA is TGTGCCAGCTCACAAAAACCCACTTTGAGTGGAGGTTATGGCTACACCTTC.

V and J are TRBV5-1 and TRBJ1-3, with a possible D match to TRBD1 (5 bases). CDR3 length: 16 residues. Trimming left V 0 bases short and J 0 bases short, with 10 bases between. From germline, CDR1 is SGHRS and CDR2 YFSETQ. The CDR3 DNA follows: TGCGCCAGCAGCTTGGAGGGCAGGGTCTCTGGAAACACCATATATTTT. Translating it yields CASSLEGRVSGNTIYF.

The V and J genes are TRBV7-6 and TRBJ2-5, with 11 bases lining up with TRBD1. Trimming removed 5 bases from V and 5 bases from J; junction bases left unmatched: 16. CDR3 length: 18 amino acids. Germline-derived CDR1 and CDR2 are SGHVS and FNYEAQ. The CDR3 here is CASSPPPGTGGIGETQYF. The CDR3 DNA follows: TGTGCCAGCAGCCCCCCCCCGGGGACAGGGGGAATTGGGGAGACCCAGTACTTC.

The CDR3 DNA sequence: TGCAGCGTTATCTACTCTGGAAACACCATATATTTT. Amino acids: CSVIYSGNTIYF. The chain carries TRBV29-1 and TRBJ1-3; D remains unclear. Trimming took 5 bases from V and 0 from J, leaving 5 bases between them. Germline V gives CDR1 SQVTM, CDR2 ANQGSEA. CDR3 length: 12 amino acids.

The V call is TRBV14, the J call TRBJ2-1, with TRBD2 as a possible D gene (6 bases). V lost 0 bases, J lost 5 bases, and 17 bases lay in between. This CDR3 contains 17 residues. Germline V gives CDR1 SGHDN, CDR2 FVKESK. The DNA of the CDR3 is TGTGCCAGCAGCCAAGATCACGGGAGCGTCAAGGACAATGAGCAGTTCTTC. This gives the protein CASSQDHGSVKDNEQFF.

The chain combines TRBV7-3 with TRBJ2-3, with 9 nucleotides matching TRBD2. The CDR3 is 15 amino acids. V shed 1 base and J 4 bases; nucleotides not matched to a gene: 3. Per germline, CDR1 SGHTA and CDR2 FQGTGA. CDR3 residues: CASSLIVAGADTQYF. Written as DNA, the CDR3 is TGTGCCAGCAGCTTAATTGTAGCGGGGGCAGATACGCAGTATTTT.

This clone was found once. V usage is TRBV5-1 and J usage is TRBJ2-3; D remains ambiguous. This CDR3 has 13 amino acids. V gave up 4 bases and J gave up 4 bases, with 10 bases separating them. Germline V CDR1 and CDR2: SGHRS, YFSETQ. As DNA, the CDR3 is TGCGCCAGCAGCCCAGCCGCGGCAGATACGCAGTATTTT. The encoded protein is CASSPAAADTQYF.

Turning to this clone: A read error may produce the germline difference seen at one junction end. The chain combines TRBV7-7 with TRBJ2-5; D unresolved. The CDR3 is 13 residues long. Germline CDR1 SSHAT, CDR2 FNYEAQ (reference sequence). The DNA for the CDR3 is TGTGCTAGCAGCCCCGGCAGCCCGGAGACCCAGTACTTC. Protein: CASSPGSPETQYF.

This chain links TRBV6-4 with TRBJ2-7; D is perhaps TRBD1 or TRBD2 (5 bases each). V dropped 0 bases and J dropped 3 bases, with 9 bases sitting between them. Germline V gene data show CDR1 as MRHNA and CDR2 as SNTAGT. The length of the CDR3 is 14 residues. CDR3 sequence: CASSDSGVYYEQYF. CDR3 sequence (DNA): TGTGCCAGCAGTGACTCGGGGGTTTACTACGAGCAGTACTTC.

This rearrangement joins TRBV27 to TRBJ2-6, with D perhaps matching TRBD1 or TRBD2 (5 bases each). CDR1 is MNHEY, CDR2 SMNVEV, per germline (reference sequence). V was pared by 6 bases and J by 5 bases, with 14 bases between. This CDR3 spans 15 amino acids. Here the CDR3 DNA reads TGTGCCAGCAGCTCGGGGACCTCCAGGGCCAACGTCCTGACTTTC. Its translation is CASSSGTSRANVLTF.